Sequencing of this T cell receptor delta chain was carried out in a study of gamma-delta T cells after stem cell transplantation. TCRdb re-called clones from the RT-PCR reads via CATT. The table lists 350 to 450 delta-chain clones, about 24% of them singletons, with 74% in the top ten. V lost 4 bases to trimming and J lost 3 bases, with 51 bases between them. CDR3 length: 25 amino acids. Germline V gives CDR1 TVYSNPD, CDR2 GDNSRS (reference sequence). This clone occurred a few times. It differs at one base from a far larger clone, so likely a read error. The V and J genes are TRDV3 and TRDJ1, with D possibly being TRDD2 (6 bases). The sample was gamma-delta T cells. This TCR came from a human donor. It is not recorded whose cells these are; they may come from a transplant donor. The CDR3 here is CASPSTVEGTPPHKTVLYIADKLIF. CDR3 DNA: TGTGCCTCTCCTTCCACAGTGGAGGGTACCCCACCCCATAAAACAGTACTTTATATCGCCGATAAACTCATCTTT.